This T cell receptor beta chain emerged from a study of blood T cell repertoires in COVID-19. About the research overall: Material from acute and convalescent COVID-19 was sourced from the United States, Italy and Spain. PBMCs, B-cell-depleted T cells, or T cells were the source of the cDNA or gDNA that made up the material.

Repertoires were generated with immunoSEQ multiplex PCR, while TCRdb's copy carries only in-frame clones and drops some. The sample holds 150,000 to 160,000 clones, approximately 85% seen once. Recruited during active infection, patients (from Seattle) were subsequently followed longitudinally. This CDR3 is 16 amino acids long. The J segment lost 4 bases and the V segment lost 1 base, leaving 8 bases of the junction unmatched. The germline V gene encodes CDR1 KGHDR and CDR2 SFDVKD. This sequence was found in a man in his fifties or sixties with COVID-19, enrolled during active disease. The J gene is TRBJ2-5, the V gene TRBV24-1; the match to TRBD1 covers 7 bases. Sequencing was performed on peripheral blood. CDR3 residues: CATSDFKGASAETQYF. In nucleotides, the CDR3 is TGTGCCACCAGTGATTTTAAGGGGGCAAGTGCAGAGACCCAGTACTTC.